The 32 T cell receptor beta chains presented below share a single source sample, sequenced in a study of blood T cells in healthy people across ages. The use of a sample-barcoded 5' primer and a J-beta primer mix characterized a second PCR of 7 to 11 cycles. TCRdb recomputed calls from the 5' RACE reads with MiXCR, one row per CDR3 protein. The sample carries more than 650,000 distinct CDR3 sequences, about 24% recorded once. The sequencing sample was made of blood. Receptors originate from a man between 65 and 79 years old in good health.

The rearrangement links TRBV7-8 to TRBJ1-2, with D possibly matching TRBD1 (5 bases). CDR1 SGHVS and CDR2 FQNEAQ come from the germline V gene. The CDR3 covers 13 residues. The V end lost 5 bases, the J end lost 8 bases, and 15 bases lay between the germline ends. CDR3 protein: CASSIRGSAGYTF. The DNA of the CDR3 is TGTGCCAGCAGCATAAGGGGTTCGGCCGGCTACACCTTC.

This clonotype showed up just a few times. This chain connects TRBV20-1 to TRBJ2-6; D is ambiguous. Germline CDR1 and CDR2: DFQATT and SNEGSKA (reference sequence). The CDR3 has 14 residues. V was clipped by 0 bases and J by 0 bases, with 3 bases between them. The CDR3 coding sequence is TGCAGTGCTAGAGATCCCTCTGGGGCCAACGTCCTGACTTTC. Translating it yields CSARDPSGANVLTF.

The V gene is TRBV6-2 or TRBV6-3, the J gene TRBJ2-1, with 7 bases that match TRBD2. CDR3 length equals 16 residues. Germline CDR1 reads MNHEY; CDR2 reads SVGEGT. J lost 6 bases, V lost 0 bases, and 8 bases had no gene match. In DNA, the CDR3 is TGTGCCAGCAGTTACTCTCGCGGGAGCGTCAGCAATGAGCAGTTCTTC. Protein sequence: CASSYSRGSVSNEQFF.

The gene calls are TRBV7-2 and TRBJ1-2; 7 nucleotides match TRBD1. This CDR3 contains 14 residues. The V gene end was trimmed by 8 bases and the J gene end by 8 bases; junction bases not matched to a gene: 14. Germline-derived CDR1 and CDR2 are SGHTA and FQGNSA. Written as DNA, the CDR3 is TGTGCCAGCGGCTCGACAGGGAGGTCGTCCGGCTACACCTTC. Translated, it gives CASGSTGRSSGYTF.

This clonotype has a handful of counts. This chain uses TRBV7-9 with TRBJ2-3, with 12 bases aligning to TRBD2. V was pared by 5 bases and J by 1 base, with 7 bases of the junction left unmatched. Germline V gene lookup returns CDR1 SEHNR and CDR2 FQNEAQ (reference sequence). The CDR3 extends over 17 amino acids. The CDR3 is CASSPRLAGVRTDTQYF. CDR3 coding DNA: TGTGCCAGCAGCCCCCGACTAGCGGGAGTTCGCACAGATACGCAGTATTTT.

The V call is TRBV5-1, the J call TRBJ2-1; 13 bases map to TRBD2. CDR1 SGHRS and CDR2 YFSETQ come from the germline V gene. The CDR3 runs 16 residues. V lost 4 bases to trimming and J lost 2 bases; unmatched junction nucleotides: 3. The CDR3 here is CASSDGTSGAYNEQFF. CDR3 nucleotides: TGCGCCAGCAGCGATGGGACTAGCGGGGCCTACAATGAGCAGTTCTTC.

This clonotype has only a few counts. The genes are TRBV3-1 and TRBJ1-3, with no clear D. The CDR3 sequence is 15 residues long. Trimming took 0 bases from V and 2 from J, leaving 8 bases between them. Germline V CDR1 and CDR2: LGHDT, YNNKEL (reference sequence). The CDR3 sequence is CASSQEGSPGNTIYF. The CDR3 bases are TGTGCCAGCAGCCAAGAGGGCAGTCCTGGAAACACCATATATTTT.

This clonotype has only a few counts. This chain links TRBV29-1 with TRBJ2-5; D is perhaps TRBD2 (5 bases). The V gene's germline CDR1 is SQVTM and CDR2 ANQGSEA. This CDR3 has 12 amino acids. Trimming removed 5 bases at V and 5 bases at J, with 12 bases between. The CDR3 is CSVSRRGETQYF. The CDR3 coding sequence is TGCAGCGTTTCCCGGCGAGGGGAGACCCAGTACTTC.

This clonotype came up a few times. Given a much more abundant clone one base away, this may be a read error. The genes are TRBV15 and TRBJ2-2; 10 bases map to TRBD2. Germline values: CDR1 LNHNV, CDR2 YYDKDF (reference sequence). This CDR3 has 18 amino acids. The CDR3 loop is CATSSRDSGRFNIGELFF. The CDR3 DNA reads TGTGCCACCAGCAGCAGAGATAGCGGGAGGTTTAACATCGGGGAGCTGTTTTTT. Supplemented by reference TRBV15 and TRBJ2-2, the full variable domain reads DAMVIQNPRYQVTQFGKPVTLSCSQTLNHNVMYWYQQKSSQAPKLLFHYYDKDFNNEADTPDNFQSRRPNTSFCFLDIRSPGLGDTAMYLCATSSRDSGRFNIGELFFGEGSRLTVL.

The chain employs TRBV28 and TRBJ1-5; 7 bases agree with TRBD1. With 5 bases clipped from V and 3 bases from J, the junction kept 10 bases outside the gene matches. The CDR3 length is 16 residues. Germline-derived CDR1 and CDR2 are MDHEN and SYDVKM. The DNA of the CDR3 is TGTGCCAGCAGTCCATCTAAGACAGGGAACAATCAGCCCCAGCATTTT. This gives the protein CASSPSKTGNNQPQHF.

This clonotype was observed a few times. The chain joins TRBV7-2 to TRBJ1-4; 10 bases align to TRBD1. In germline, CDR1 is SGHTA, CDR2 FQGNSA. Unmatched junction bases numbered 13, after V lost 5 bases and J lost 7 bases. The CDR3 contains 17 residues. The CDR3 nucleotides are TGTGCCAGCAGCCTCAACCCGGCTAGGACAGGGGGTGAAAAACTGTTTTTT. It encodes CASSLNPARTGGEKLFF.

The rearrangement joins TRBV30 to TRBJ2-7, with a possible D match to TRBD2 (6 bases). Germline-derived CDR1 and CDR2 are GTSNPN and SVGIG (reference sequence). The CDR3 contains 14 residues. V lost 2 bases and J 3 bases, leaving 14 bases between the germline ends. In nucleotides, the CDR3 is TGTGCCTGGAGTACCGGGACTGGGGACTACGAGCAGTACTTC. Translating it yields CAWSTGTGDYEQYF.

This clonotype showed up just a few times. This chain links TRBV5-5 with TRBJ2-5; 8 positions match TRBD1. With 6 bases clipped from V and 4 bases from J, the junction kept 8 bases outside the gene matches. CDR3 length: 14 amino acids. Germline lookup yields CDR1 SGHKS and CDR2 YYEKEE (reference sequence). The CDR3 DNA reads as TGTGCCAGCACCATGACAGGGGTGGGAGAGACCCAGTACTTC. This gives the protein CASTMTGVGETQYF.

This clonotype appeared a few times. This chain links TRBV28 with TRBJ1-1; no firm D call. The CDR3 runs 13 residues. Trimming shortened V by 6 bases and J by 6 bases, and 14 bases separated the two germline ends. The V gene's germline CDR1 is MDHEN and CDR2 SYDVKM. CDR3 bases: TGTGCCAGCAGCCCTGAAACGTCCTCTGAAGCTTTCTTT. Its protein product is CASSPETSSEAFF.

This clonotype was recorded a few times. Mismatch with germline at one junction end may stem from a read error. This chain joins TRBV6-5 and TRBJ2-7, with D possibly matching TRBD1 (6 bases). The length of the CDR3 is 13 residues. Germline V lookup: CDR1 MNHEY, CDR2 SVGAGI. CDR3 DNA sequence: TGTGCCAGCAGTCCCGACAGGAAATACGAACAGTACTTC. Its translation: CASSPDRKYEQYF.

This clonotype came up a few times. This chain uses TRBV7-9 with TRBJ1-2, with D perhaps TRBD1 (5 bases). V lost 4 bases and J lost 7, with 16 bases in between. Germline V CDR1 and CDR2: SEHNR, FQNEAQ (reference sequence). The CDR3 sequence is 14 residues long. The CDR3 is CASSSPRGVRGYTF. The DNA for the CDR3 is TGTGCCAGCAGCTCCCCGCGGGGGGTACGTGGCTACACCTTC.

The chain joins TRBV27 to TRBJ2-7; D is undetermined. The J call is in doubt because the DNA end fits TRBJ2-1 better. The CDR3 spans 15 residues. CDR1 is MNHEY and CDR2 is SMNVEV in the germline V gene (reference sequence). The CDR3 here is CASSPDPRDYNEQFF. CDR3 nucleotide sequence: TGTGCCAGCAGTCCGGACCCTAGAGACTACAATGAGCAGTTCTTC.

This clonotype occurred a few times. An end of the junction differs from the germline gene, which may be a read error. The chain uses TRBV12-3 or TRBV12-4 and TRBJ2-2; TRBD2 aligns across 9 bases. This CDR3 has 12 amino acids. The CDR3 DNA reads as TGTGCCAGTAGCGGGAGTACCGGGGAGTTGTTTTTT. This translates into CASSGSTGELFF.

V gene TRBV4-3 combines with J gene TRBJ1-4; D gene ambiguous. The CDR3 is made up of 16 amino acids. V lost 5 bases and J 0 bases, leaving 13 bases between the germline ends. CDR1 and CDR2 from the germline V gene are LGHNA and YSLEER. CDR3 protein: CASSSDTAATNEKLFF. The CDR3 DNA reads as TGCGCCAGCAGCTCTGATACAGCGGCAACTAATGAAAAACTGTTTTTT.

This clonotype was seen more than once but under ten times. The chain uses TRBV5-1 and TRBJ1-1, with D perhaps TRBD1 (5 bases). The CDR3 covers 15 residues. CDR1 and CDR2 (germline): SGHRS, YFSETQ. Trimming left V 2 bases short and J 7 bases short, with 18 bases between. In DNA form, the CDR3 reads TGCGCCAGCAGCTTAAACGCAGGGAAAGAGGGTGAAGCTTTCTTT. Translating gives CASSLNAGKEGEAFF.

The chain carries TRBV5-1 and TRBJ2-7; the D gene is possibly TRBD1 (5 bases). This CDR3 comprises 15 residues. The V and J ends lost 0 bases and 2 bases respectively, with 12 bases between them. Germline V gives CDR1 SGHRS, CDR2 YFSETQ. CDR3 loop: CASSLERTYTYEQYF. The CDR3 DNA reads TGCGCCAGCAGCTTGGAACGGACATATACCTACGAGCAGTACTTC.

Of note for this clonotype: At one of its ends the junction is not consistent with the germline gene, which may arise from a read error. This chain connects TRBV7-8 to TRBJ2-1; 8 bases are shared with TRBD1. This CDR3 contains 17 residues. Germline loops: CDR1 SGHVS, CDR2 FQNEAQ. In DNA form, the CDR3 reads TGTGCCCGCAGCGCCCAAACGACAGGGGTCTCCTACAATGAGCAGTTCTTC. Translating it yields CARSAQTTGVSYNEQFF.

This clonotype was seen only a few times. The chain joins TRBV27 to TRBJ2-3; 8 nucleotides agree with TRBD2. V dropped 9 bases and J dropped 2; count of bases not matched to a gene: 7. CDR3 length equals 14 residues. Germline V gene sequence: CDR1 MNHEY, CDR2 SMNVEV (reference sequence). The CDR3 region has the DNA TGTGCCAGAAGTACTAGCGGTGACACAGATACGCAGTATTTT. Protein product: CARSTSGDTDTQYF.

The DNA of the CDR3 is TGTGCCAGTAGTATCTACGGGGACTATGGCTACACCTTC. It yields the protein CASSIYGDYGYTF. The chain couples TRBV19 to TRBJ1-2; no reliable D call. Trimming shortened V by 3 bases and J by 3 bases, and 8 bases separated the two germline ends. This CDR3 contains 13 residues. The germline CDR1 and CDR2 sequences are LNHDA and SQIVND (reference sequence).

This clonotype came up a few times. This chain joins TRBV7-9 and TRBJ1-1, with TRBD1 identical over 10 bases. V shed 4 bases and J 11 bases; nucleotides not matched to a gene: 13. The CDR3 runs 15 residues. The germline V gene has CDR1 SEHNR and CDR2 FQNEAQ (reference sequence). DNA for the CDR3: TGTGCCAGCAGCTACTCGACAGGGGGCTCTTGGTTTGCTTTCTTT. Amino acid sequence: CASSYSTGGSWFAFF.

A note on this clonotype: Germline and junction disagree at one end, which may indicate a read error. CDR3 sequence reads: CASSSGGGETQCF. The CDR3 nucleotides are TGTGCCAGCAGCTCAGGGGGCGGAGAGACCCAGTGCTTC. V is TRBV11-3 and J is TRBJ2-5, with 8 bases identical to TRBD1. CDR3 length: 13 residues. Germline V lookup: CDR1 SGHNT, CDR2 YENEEA.

This chain uses TRBV20-1 with TRBJ2-3, with D tentatively TRBD2 (5 bases). This CDR3 is built from 12 residues. CDR1 is DFQATT and CDR2 is SNEGSKA in the germline V gene (reference sequence). V lost 3 bases, J lost 14 bases, and 18 bases lay in between. As DNA, the CDR3 is TGCAGTGCTAGGGACGGGGTACGGGTCTCGTATTTT. Amino acids: CSARDGVRVSYF.

J is TRBJ2-6 and V is TRBV2; D ambiguous. This CDR3 has 16 residues. Looked up from germline, CDR1 is SNHLY and CDR2 is FYNNEI. V gave up 5 bases and J gave up 0 bases, with 11 bases separating them. The CDR3 sequence: CASSSTRVSGANVLTF. CDR3 DNA: TGTGCCAGCAGTTCTACTCGGGTCTCTGGGGCCAACGTCCTGACTTTC.

V gene TRBV12-3 or TRBV12-4 combines with J gene TRBJ2-5; D tentatively fits TRBD1 or TRBD2 (6 bases each). The J call is in doubt because the DNA end fits TRBJ2-7 better. The CDR3 contains 14 residues. CDR3 sequence: CASSLRGLDDEQYF. The CDR3 DNA sequence: TGTGCCAGCAGTCTACGGGGGCTGGACGACGAGCAGTACTTC.

This chain connects TRBV6-5 to TRBJ1-2; 8 bases map to TRBD1. V shed 6 bases and J 4 bases; nucleotides not matched to a gene: 10. The CDR3 length is 15 residues. The germline V gene has CDR1 MNHEY and CDR2 SVGAGI. The CDR3: CASSSSATGAYGYTF. In nucleotides, the CDR3 is TGTGCCAGCAGCTCATCCGCGACAGGGGCCTATGGCTACACCTTC.

This clonotype was counted a few times. The chain uses TRBV23-1 and TRBJ2-6; D possibly corresponds to TRBD1 (6 bases). TRBV23-1 is sorted into the ORF group, with uncertain function. The V end was cut by 8 bases, the J end by 0 bases, with 11 bases between. This CDR3 comprises 15 residues. CDR3 DNA sequence: TGCGCCAGCCGACAGGAGTTCTCTGGGGCCAACGTCCTGACTTTC. Translating gives CASRQEFSGANVLTF.

The chain uses TRBV29-1 and TRBJ1-5; D ambiguous. Germline V gene lookup returns CDR1 SQVTM and CDR2 ANQGSEA. The CDR3 is made up of 13 amino acids. Trimming stripped 4 bases from V and 4 bases from J, with 11 bases between. Written as DNA, the CDR3 is TGCAGCGTTGGGGGAAGTGGGAATCAGCCCCAGCATTTT. Amino acids: CSVGGSGNQPQHF.